These T cell receptor beta chains were read from a single sample in a study of blood T cell repertoires in COVID-19. This table comes from immunoSEQ multiplex PCR, and its TCRdb copy is limited to in-frame clones, with some not included. The table records more than 95,000 clones, 85% to 90% of them present only once. Sequenced: peripheral blood. The source of these receptors is a human donor in a cohort sampled during active COVID-19. Both conserved end residues are part of each CDR3. D genes are given only for firm matches. A clone size is listed for some rows: how often the clone was seen (once, few, many), or a class if it is expanded.

>once|TRBD2|TRBJ2-7|TRBV27
CASRPGLALHEQYF
TGTGCCAGCAGGCCGGGACTAGCGTTACACGAGCAGTACTTC
>NA|TRBD2|TRBJ2-3|TRBV3-1/TRBV3-2
CASSQDPWTSGEPDTQYF
TGTGCCAGCAGCCAAGACCCCTGGACTAGCGGGGAGCCAGATACGCAGTATTTT
>NA|NA|TRBJ1-4|TRBV19
CASGDQATNEKLFF
TGTGCCAGTGGAGACCAAGCAACTAATGAAAAACTGTTTTTT
>NA|TRBD1|TRBJ1-2|TRBV6-5
CASRDRTGYGYTF
TGTGCCAGCAGGGATAGGACAGGGTATGGCTACACCTTC
>once|NA|TRBJ1-1|TRBV12-3/TRBV12-4
CASTGLSNTEAFF
TGTGCCAGCACAGGACTTTCGAACACTGAAGCTTTCTTT
>NA|NA|TRBJ2-7|TRBV18
CASSSIPNVRTIYEQYF
TGTGCCAGCTCATCAATCCCCAATGTACGGACAATCTACGAGCAGTACTTC
>NA|NA|TRBJ2-7|TRBV25-1
CASSRETGAYEQYF
TGTGCCAGCAGTCGCGAGACCGGGGCCTACGAGCAGTACTTC
>NA|NA|TRBJ1-1|TRBV19
CASTTPGGELTEAFF
TGTGCCAGTACTACTCCGGGGGGAGAGCTCACTGAAGCTTTCTTT
>NA|NA|TRBJ1-6|TRBV15
CATMQGLGSPLHF
TGTGCCACCATGCAGGGTCTGGGATCACCCCTCCACTTT
>NA|NA|TRBJ2-5|TRBV3-1/TRBV3-2
CASSQEPLGAQYF
TGTGCCAGCAGCCAAGAACCCCTCGGGGCCCAGTACTTC
>NA|TRBD2|TRBJ2-1|TRBV19
CASSIRLAEYNEQFF
TGTGCCAGTAGTATCCGACTAGCGGAATACAATGAGCAGTTCTTC
>NA|TRBD1|TRBJ1-2|TRBV14
CASSQYQGDYGYTF
TGTGCCAGCAGCCAATATCAGGGGGATTATGGCTACACCTTC
>NA|TRBD2|TRBJ2-7|TRBV14
CASSQHPGLAGGYLYEQYF
TGTGCCAGCAGCCAACACCCGGGACTAGCGGGAGGTTACCTCTACGAGCAGTACTTC
>once|TRBD2|TRBJ2-7|TRBV19
CASSRLATAGYEQYF
TGTGCCAGTAGTCGACTAGCAACAGCAGGTTACGAGCAGTACTTC
>NA|TRBD1|TRBJ2-1|TRBV9
CASSVGGNRGSEQFF
TGTGCCAGCAGCGTCGGTGGGAACAGGGGGAGTGAGCAGTTCTTC
>few|NA|TRBJ1-1|TRBV7-3
CASSLGPTGMNTEAFF
TGTGCCAGCAGCTTAGGCCCGACTGGCATGAACACTGAAGCTTTCTTT
>NA|TRBD2|TRBJ2-3|TRBV5-3
CARSLCGGSDTQYF
TGTGCCAGAAGCTTGTGCGGGGGATCAGATACGCAGTATTTT
>NA|TRBD1|TRBJ1-4|TRBV7-2
CASSRDREKLFF
TGTGCCAGCAGCCGGGACAGGGAAAAACTGTTTTTT
>NA|NA|TRBJ1-2|TRBV5-6
CASSLAVISDGYTF
TGTGCCAGCAGCTTGGCGGTGATTTCGGATGGCTACACCTTC
>NA|NA|TRBJ2-7|TRBV28
CASTGGRSYEQYF
TGTGCCAGCACCGGCGGGCGCTCCTACGAGCAGTACTTC
>NA|NA|TRBJ2-1|TRBV2
CASSERSGDSFISNEQFF
TGTGCCAGCAGTGAACGATCGGGGGACAGCTTCATTTCCAATGAGCAGTTCTTC
>NA|NA|TRBJ1-1|TRBV5-1
CASSLGLTSGAFF
TGCGCCAGCAGCTTGGGCCTCACGTCGGGAGCTTTCTTT
>NA|TRBD2|TRBJ2-3|TRBV2
CASSATPGTGGSADTQYF
TGTGCCAGCAGTGCCACCCCCGGGACGGGGGGATCGGCAGATACGCAGTATTTT
>NA|NA|TRBJ2-2|TRBV5-1
CASSQNMDSPGRELFF
TGCGCCAGCAGCCAGAACATGGACAGCCCTGGCCGGGAGCTGTTTTTT
>NA|TRBD1|TRBJ1-2|TRBV7-9
CASSPGQGTNYGYTF
TGTGCCAGCAGCCCGGGACAGGGGACCAACTATGGCTACACCTTC
>NA|TRBD2|TRBJ2-3|TRBV5-1
CASGGAGGSTDTQYF
TGCGCCAGTGGGGGAGCGGGGGGTAGCACAGATACGCAGTATTTT
>NA|TRBD1|TRBJ2-2|TRBV28
CASSSTGEVTGELFF
TGTGCCAGCAGTTCGACAGGGGAGGTAACCGGGGAGCTGTTTTTT
>NA|NA|TRBJ1-1|TRBV5-1
CASSFSRGTEAFF
TGCGCCAGCAGCTTTTCCAGGGGCACTGAAGCTTTCTTT
>NA|NA|TRBJ1-4|TRBV28
CASSLGQPKLFF
TGTGCCAGCAGTCTCGGACAGCCGAAACTGTTTTTT